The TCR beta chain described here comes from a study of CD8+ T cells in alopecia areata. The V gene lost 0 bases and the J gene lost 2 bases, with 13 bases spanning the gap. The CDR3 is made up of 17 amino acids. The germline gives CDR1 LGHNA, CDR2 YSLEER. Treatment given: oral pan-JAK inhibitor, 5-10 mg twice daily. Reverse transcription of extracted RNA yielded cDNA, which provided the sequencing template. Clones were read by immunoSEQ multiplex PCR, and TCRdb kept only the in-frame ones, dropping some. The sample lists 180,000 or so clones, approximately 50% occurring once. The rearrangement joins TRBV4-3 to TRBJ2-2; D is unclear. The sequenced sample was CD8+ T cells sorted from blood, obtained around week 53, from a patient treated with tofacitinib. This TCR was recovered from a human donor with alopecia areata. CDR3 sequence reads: CASSQETSWANTGELFF. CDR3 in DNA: TGCGCCAGCAGCCAAGAGACCTCTTGGGCCAACACCGGGGAGCTGTTTTTT.